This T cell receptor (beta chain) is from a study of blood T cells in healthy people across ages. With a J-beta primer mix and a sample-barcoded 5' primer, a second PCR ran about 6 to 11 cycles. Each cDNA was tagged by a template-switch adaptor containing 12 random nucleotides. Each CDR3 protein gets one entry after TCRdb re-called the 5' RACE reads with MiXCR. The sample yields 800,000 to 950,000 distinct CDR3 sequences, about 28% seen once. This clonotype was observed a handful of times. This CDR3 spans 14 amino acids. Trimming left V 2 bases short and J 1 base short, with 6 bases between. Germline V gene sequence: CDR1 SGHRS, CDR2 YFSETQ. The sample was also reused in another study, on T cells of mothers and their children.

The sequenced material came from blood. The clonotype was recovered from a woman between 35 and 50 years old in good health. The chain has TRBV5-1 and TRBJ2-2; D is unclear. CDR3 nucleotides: TGCGCCAGCAGCTTTTCACTGAACACCGGGGAGCTGTTTTTT. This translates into CASSFSLNTGELFF.